One TCR beta chain is described in this entry. The sample is drawn from a study of blood T cell repertoires in COVID-19. Study-level background: COVID-19 samples from acute and convalescent phases originated in the United States, Italy and Spain.

With V trimmed by 3 bases and J by 10 bases, 9 bases remained unmatched. Germline CDR1 LNHDA, CDR2 SQIVND (reference sequence). The CDR3 consists of 14 residues. Only in-frame clones appear in the TCRdb table, and some are missing; sequencing was by immunoSEQ multiplex PCR. The sample has about 320,000 clones; about 85% are singletons. This TCR was recovered from a woman in her thirties who had recovered from COVID-19. Sequencing was carried out using PBMCs or T cells enriched from blood (not recorded which). The chain carries TRBV19 and TRBJ2-1; 7 nucleotides align to TRBD1. Here the CDR3 DNA reads TGTGCCAGTAGTATTTCAAGGGGGCAAGGGGAGCAGTTCTTC. Protein sequence: CASSISRGQGEQFF. Full variable domain (rest looked up from reference TRBV19 and TRBJ2-1): DGGITQSPKYLFRKEGQNVTLSCEQNLNHDAMYWYRQDPGQGLRLIYYSQIVNDFQKGDIAEGYSVSREKKESFPLTVTSAQKNPTAFYLCASSISRGQGEQFFGPGTRLTVL.